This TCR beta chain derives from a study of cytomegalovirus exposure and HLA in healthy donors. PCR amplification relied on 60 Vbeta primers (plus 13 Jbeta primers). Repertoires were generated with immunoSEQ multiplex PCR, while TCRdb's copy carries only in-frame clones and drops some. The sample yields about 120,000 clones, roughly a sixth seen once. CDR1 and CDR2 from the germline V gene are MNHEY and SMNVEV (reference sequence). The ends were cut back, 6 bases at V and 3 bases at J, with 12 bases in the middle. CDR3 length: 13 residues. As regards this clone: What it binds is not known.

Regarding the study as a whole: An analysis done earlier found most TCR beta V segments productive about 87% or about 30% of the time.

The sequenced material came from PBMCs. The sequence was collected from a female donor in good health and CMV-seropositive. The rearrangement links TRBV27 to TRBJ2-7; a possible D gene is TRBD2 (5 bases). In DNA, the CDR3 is TGTGCCAGCAGCCTAGCCATCCACTACGAGCAGTACTTC. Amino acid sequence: CASSLAIHYEQYF.